The 14 T cell receptor beta chains below all came from one sample that was sequenced in a study of blood T cell repertoires in COVID-19 (dated by TCRdb to 2018 to 2020). Library creation used the immunoSEQ multiplex PCR assay. TCRdb mirrors the immuneACCESS table, restricted to in-frame sequences. Some clones are absent from its copies; in checked studies, under half trace to an unresolved V gene, and the reason for the others is unknown. Across this sample there are roughly 190,000 clones, with less than 90% seen only once. The ten largest account for 9.5% to 13% of the sample. The material sequenced was peripheral blood. The source is a woman aged 55 to 70 with COVID-19, enrolled during active disease.

V usage is TRBV24-1 and J usage is TRBJ1-2, with 7 bases lining up with TRBD1. V shed 5 bases and J 7 bases; nucleotides not matched to a gene: 9. From germline, CDR1 is KGHDR and CDR2 SFDVKD. The CDR3 length is 14 residues. In DNA, the CDR3 is TGTGCCACCAGTGGGAACAGGGGCCGGGGTGGCTACACCTTC. Residues: CATSGNRGRGGYTF.

The chain employs TRBV30 and TRBJ1-5; no firm D call. Between the trimmed V and J ends, which lost 4 bases and 0 bases, there was a span of 7 bases. Germline assignment: CDR1 GTSNPN and CDR2 SVGIG (reference sequence). This CDR3 is built from 13 residues. Here the CDR3 DNA reads TGTGCCTGGATGGGAGATAGCAATCAGCCCCAGCATTTT. Residues: CAWMGDSNQPQHF. Looking up the rest from reference TRBV30 and TRBJ1-5 gives the full variable domain: SQTIHQWPATLVQPVGSPLSLECTVEGTSNPNLYWYRQAAGRGLQLLFYSVGIGQISSEVPQNLSASRPQDRQFILSSKKLLLSDSGFYLCAWMGDSNQPQHFGDGTRLSIL.

A few counts support this clone. The CDR3 coding sequence is TGCGCCAGCAGCCAAGGGCGGGTCTCCTACGAGCAGTACTTC. Translation: CASSQGRVSYEQYF. The V and J genes are TRBV4-3 and TRBJ2-7; D perhaps matches TRBD2 (5 bases). Germline V gene lookup returns CDR1 LGHNA and CDR2 YSLEER. There are 14 residues in the CDR3. Trimming removed 1 base at V and 0 bases at J, with 7 bases between.

This chain links TRBV7-3 with TRBJ2-2, with TRBD2 matching 7 bases. This CDR3 has 17 residues. Germline V CDR1 and CDR2: SGHTA, FQGTGA. V shed 4 bases and J 5 bases; nucleotides not matched to a gene: 13. The CDR3 reads CASSSLSGGVFTGELFF. CDR3 bases: TGTGCCAGCAGCTCCCTTTCGGGAGGTGTCTTTACCGGGGAGCTGTTTTTT. The entire variable domain, with the rest obtained from reference TRBV7-3 and TRBJ2-2, is as follows: GAGVSQTPSNKVTEKGKYVELRCDPISGHTALYWYRQSLGQGPEFLIYFQGTGAADDSGLPNDRFFAVRPEGSVSTLKIQRTERGDSAVYLCASSSLSGGVFTGELFFGEGSRLTVL.

V gene TRBV18 combines with J gene TRBJ2-7; TRBD1 might be the D (5 bases). The germline gives CDR1 KGHSH, CDR2 LQKENI. V gave up 4 bases and J gave up 1 base, with 8 bases separating them. This CDR3 contains 13 residues. CDR3 sequence reads: CASSLTGSYEQYF. The CDR3 DNA reads as TGTGCCAGCTCACTTACAGGTTCCTACGAGCAGTACTTC.

The chain links TRBV11-3 to TRBJ1-5; no clear D. CDR3 length equals 13 residues. CDR1 and CDR2 (germline): SGHNT, YENEEA. Trimming removed 5 bases from V and 3 bases from J, with 8 bases in between. CDR3 coding DNA: TGTGCCAGCAGCAGTAGTTACAATCAGCCCCAGCATTTT. It is translated as CASSSSYNQPQHF.

This clone was counted between two and nine times. The V and J genes are TRBV6-2 or TRBV6-3 and TRBJ1-1; no clear D. Trimming took 0 bases from V and 2 from J, leaving 13 bases between them. The CDR3 is 16 amino acids. The germline V gene has CDR1 MNHEY and CDR2 SVGEGT. CDR3: CASSYSWGGRNTEAFF. The CDR3 DNA follows: TGTGCCAGCAGTTACTCGTGGGGAGGGCGAAACACTGAAGCTTTCTTT.

The chain's CDR3 is CASSQGPGRNTEAFF. CDR3 DNA sequence: TGCGCCAGCAGCCAAGGTCCAGGGCGAAACACTGAAGCTTTCTTT. The chain carries TRBV4-1 and TRBJ1-1; weak D call: TRBD1 (5 bases). The length of the CDR3 is 15 residues. The V gene's germline CDR1 is MGHRA and CDR2 YSYEKL. V gave up 1 base and J gave up 2 bases, with 11 bases separating them.

The chain combines TRBV28 with TRBJ1-5; tentative D call: TRBD1 (6 bases). The length of the CDR3 is 16 residues. With 4 bases removed from V and 0 bases from J, the gap between germline ends came to 13 bases. Germline CDR1 reads MDHEN; CDR2 reads SYDVKM. As DNA, the CDR3 is TGTGCCAGCAGTTCCGGACAGAGGAATAGCAATCAGCCCCAGCATTTT. It yields the protein CASSSGQRNSNQPQHF.

This chain links TRBV12-1 with TRBJ1-1. TRBV12-1 is flagged as a pseudogene. The CDR3 loop spans 15 amino acids. The CDR3 DNA reads TGTGCCAGCAGCCCTGCGGGACTCCGGAACACTGAAGCTTTCTTT. It encodes CASSPAGLRNTEAFF.

The chain couples TRBV6-5 to TRBJ1-1; D is unresolved. The CDR3 has 11 residues. Per the germline V gene, CDR1 is MNHEY and CDR2 is SVGAGI. The CDR3 nucleotides are TGTGCAACCGCAAGAGGGAATGAAGCTTTCTTT. It codes for CATARGNEAFF.

This rearrangement joins TRBV19 to TRBJ1-5; TRBD1 matches at 7 bases. V dropped 2 bases and J dropped 3; count of bases not matched to a gene: 4. There are 15 residues in the CDR3. CDR1 is LNHDA and CDR2 is SQIVND in the germline V gene (reference sequence). The CDR3 DNA reads TGTGCCAGTAGTATAACGGGACAGTTCAATCAGCCCCAGCATTTT. This sequence encodes CASSITGQFNQPQHF.

This chain connects TRBV3-1 (or the pseudogene TRBV3-2) to TRBJ1-1; 10 bases agree with TRBD1. The CDR3 length is 18 residues. CDR1 LGHDT and CDR2 YNNKEL come from the germline V gene (reference sequence). Losses at the gene ends were 4 bases for V and 0 bases for J; bases not matched to a gene: 11. CDR3: CASSRKLGTGAMNTEAFF. In nucleotides, the CDR3 is TGTGCCAGCAGCCGCAAATTAGGGACAGGGGCGATGAACACTGAAGCTTTCTTT.

The rearrangement joins TRBV7-3 to TRBJ2-1, with 8 bases matching TRBD1. CDR3 size: 15 residues. V lost 5 bases and J lost 6; bases outside the gene matches: 9. Germline V gene data show CDR1 as SGHTA and CDR2 as FQGTGA. The CDR3 here is CASSPGGGSRNEQFF. Here the CDR3 DNA reads TGTGCCAGCAGCCCAGGGGGCGGCTCCCGCAATGAGCAGTTCTTC.